These 27 T cell receptor beta chains originate from one sample sequenced in a study of Ad26.COV2.S vaccination and SARS-CoV-2 variants. Described treatment: 15 to 20 received Ad26.COV2.S at low or high dose, single or two shots; about five received placebo; per-sample allocation not given. Sampling occurred on day 63 after the first vaccine or placebo injection. This table comes from immunoSEQ multiplex PCR, and its TCRdb copy is limited to in-frame clones, with some not included. The table records about 430,000 clones, around 90% of them present only once. The input for sequencing was peripheral blood, taken in a trial of Ad26.COV2.S vaccine versus placebo. These receptors were collected from a person between 18 and 65 years old who received the Ad26.COV2.S COVID-19 vaccine or a placebo.

For this clone: This sample also contains other DNA sequences that code for the same CDR3. The chain employs TRBV5-1 and TRBJ2-3; D gene unclear. V was clipped by 0 bases and J by 1 base, with 6 bases between them. Germline V gene data show CDR1 as SGHRS and CDR2 as YFSETQ. This CDR3 spans 14 amino acids. The chain's CDR3 is CASSLGDGTDTQYF. Written as DNA, the CDR3 is TGCGCCAGCAGCTTGGGAGACGGCACAGATACGCAGTATTTT.

CDR3 DNA sequence: TGTGCCAGCAGCCGGGGACTAAGGTCCACCGGGGAGCTGTTTTTT. Its translation is CASSRGLRSTGELFF. This chain joins TRBV6-5 and TRBJ2-2; 7 nucleotides align to TRBD2. V shed 6 bases, J shed 4 bases, and the junction held 8 bases outside the gene matches. This CDR3 spans 15 amino acids. CDR1 is MNHEY and CDR2 is SVGAGI in the germline V gene.

The chain couples TRBV6-2 or TRBV6-3 to TRBJ2-7; the D gene could be TRBD1 or TRBD2 (5 bases each). Trimming shortened V by 4 bases and J by 3 bases, and 13 bases separated the two germline ends. The CDR3 is 14 residues long. Germline V gene lookup returns CDR1 MNHEY and CDR2 SVGEGT. In nucleotides, the CDR3 is TGTGCCAGCAGTTCACAGGAGGTTGACTACGAGCAGTACTTC. It translates to CASSSQEVDYEQYF.

This sequence joins TRBV3-1 (or the pseudogene TRBV3-2) and TRBJ1-5; D call uncertain. Germline assignment: CDR1 LGHDT and CDR2 YNNKEL (reference sequence). Between the trimmed V and J ends, which lost 1 base and 6 bases, there was a span of 13 bases. The CDR3 length is 15 residues. CDR3 protein: CASSQGVARVQPQHF. In nucleotides, the CDR3 is TGTGCCAGCAGCCAAGGGGTTGCAAGGGTTCAGCCCCAGCATTTT.

This clone was recorded a few times. This chain connects TRBV20-1 to TRBJ1-6; TRBD1 might be the D (5 bases). There are 14 residues in the CDR3. Germline-derived CDR1 and CDR2 are DFQATT and SNEGSKA (reference sequence). With 3 bases removed from V and 6 bases from J, the gap between germline ends came to 12 bases. The CDR3 DNA is TGCAGTGCTAGTTCTCAGGGAGGTAATTCACCCCTCCACTTT. Residues: CSASSQGGNSPLHF.

The V and J genes are TRBV4-3 and TRBJ2-1, with D possibly being TRBD2 (5 bases). This CDR3 has 14 amino acids. V was pared by 0 bases and J by 8 bases, with 11 bases between. Germline assignment: CDR1 LGHNA and CDR2 YSLEER. CDR3 in DNA: TGCGCCAGCAGCCAAGATATCGGGGTTGATGAGCAGTTCTTC. Its protein is CASSQDIGVDEQFF.

The CDR3 DNA sequence: TGTGCCAGTAGTATATTGGCAGGCGACGAAGCTTTCTTT. Its translation: CASSILAGDEAFF. The rearrangement uses TRBV19 and TRBJ1-1; D gene unclear. The CDR3 is made up of 13 amino acids. Trimming removed 2 bases from V and 8 bases from J, with 12 bases in between. CDR1 is LNHDA and CDR2 is SQIVND in the germline V gene (reference sequence).

This chain connects TRBV6-5 to TRBJ2-5, with D maybe TRBD2 (7 bases). Germline V gene sequence: CDR1 MNHEY, CDR2 SVGAGI. CDR3 size: 15 residues. V dropped 7 bases and J dropped 1 base, with 16 bases sitting between them. The CDR3 bases are TGTGCCAGCACCCTAGGGGGGGGAGCCCAAGAGACCCAGTACTTC. This gives the protein CASTLGGGAQETQYF.

This sequence joins TRBV5-1 and TRBJ2-2, with D perhaps matching TRBD1 (6 bases). Germline V gene sequence: CDR1 SGHRS, CDR2 YFSETQ. V was trimmed by 0 bases and J by 13 bases, leaving 19 bases between them. This CDR3 has 15 amino acids. The chain's CDR3 is CASSLVGQRLGRLFF. The CDR3 nucleotides are TGCGCCAGCAGCTTGGTAGGACAGCGCCTCGGTAGGCTGTTTTTT. Combining the CDR3 with reference TRBV5-1 and TRBJ2-2 gives the whole variable domain KAGVTQTPRYLIKTRGQQVTLSCSPISGHRSVSWYQQTPGQGLQFLFEYFSETQRNKGNFPGRFSGRQFSNSRSEMNVSTLELGDSALYLCASSLVGQRLGRLFFGEGSRLTVL.

This chain connects TRBV2 to TRBJ2-7, with 8 bases lining up with TRBD2. Germline V gene lookup returns CDR1 SNHLY and CDR2 FYNNEI. V lost 3 bases and J lost 0; bases outside the gene matches: 7. This CDR3 is built from 16 residues. The CDR3 protein is CASSDPGGRSSYEQYF. CDR3 DNA sequence: TGTGCCAGCAGTGACCCCGGCGGGAGGAGCTCCTACGAGCAGTACTTC. Full variable domain (rest looked up from reference TRBV2 and TRBJ2-7): EPEVTQTPSHQVTQMGQEVILRCVPISNHLYFYWYRQILGQKVEFLVSFYNNEISEKSEIFDDQFSVERPDGSNFTLKIRSTKLEDSAMYFCASSDPGGRSSYEQYFGPGTRLTVT.

This clone came up a few times. V usage is TRBV6-6 and J usage is TRBJ2-1; possibly TRBD2 for D (6 bases). The CDR3 contains 11 residues. V lost 7 bases and J lost 12, with 13 bases in between. In germline, CDR1 is MNHNY, CDR2 SVGAGI (reference sequence). The CDR3 region has the DNA TGTGCCAGCAATACGGAGGGCCGGCAGTTCTTC. Its translation is CASNTEGRQFF.

This rearrangement joins TRBV7-9 to TRBJ2-1; no definite D call. Between the trimmed V and J ends, which lost 11 bases and 6 bases, there was a span of 11 bases. This CDR3 is 11 amino acids long. Per the germline V gene, CDR1 is SEHNR and CDR2 is FQNEAQ (reference sequence). CDR3 residues: CALIRANEQFF. The CDR3 DNA is TGTGCCCTTATCCGGGCCAATGAGCAGTTCTTC.

The chain links TRBV4-3 to TRBJ2-1; the D is unclear. The V end was cut by 1 base, the J end by 0 bases, with 10 bases between. Germline lookup yields CDR1 LGHNA and CDR2 YSLEER. The CDR3 length is 16 residues. The CDR3 region has the DNA TGCGCCAGCAGCCAAGGCTCTAGGAGCTCCTACAATGAGCAGTTCTTC. Translated, it gives CASSQGSRSSYNEQFF.

The sample holds one count of this clone. This chain uses TRBV4-3 with TRBJ2-7; the match to TRBD1 covers 7 bases. Germline lookup yields CDR1 LGHNA and CDR2 YSLEER. The trim removed 4 bases at V and 1 base at J, leaving 7 bases unmatched. CDR3 length equals 15 residues. Written as DNA, the CDR3 is TGCGCCAGCAGCCTCCGGGACAGCCCTTCCTACGAGCAGTACTTC. This translates into CASSLRDSPSYEQYF.

This rearrangement joins TRBV3-1 (or the pseudogene TRBV3-2) to TRBJ2-1; possible D gene TRBD2, 6 bases. Deletions cut 4 bases from V and 6 bases from J, with 28 bases between. Germline V CDR1 and CDR2: LGHDT, YNNKEL (reference sequence). The CDR3 totals 19 residues. DNA for the CDR3: TGTGCCAGCAGCCCTGGTTGGGTGGTAGCGGCTTTAAGGCTCAATGAGCAGTTCTTC. Amino acid sequence: CASSPGWVVAALRLNEQFF.

The chain links TRBV2 to TRBJ2-5; the match to TRBD2 covers 7 bases. V was pared by 6 bases and J by 1 base, with 2 bases of the junction left unmatched. The V gene's germline CDR1 is SNHLY and CDR2 FYNNEI. CDR3 size: 13 residues. In DNA form, the CDR3 reads TGTGCCAGCAGGGCGGGAGTCCAAGAGACCCAGTACTTC. Translated, it gives CASRAGVQETQYF.

The CDR3 reads CATSRDSTEGNQPQHF. DNA of the CDR3: TGTGCCACCAGCAGAGATTCCACGGAGGGCAATCAGCCCCAGCATTTT. The chain recombines TRBV15 with TRBJ1-5; D call uncertain. V was clipped by 0 bases and J by 2 bases, with 11 bases between them. CDR1 is LNHNV, CDR2 YYDKDF, per germline (reference sequence). The CDR3 is 16 amino acids.

V is TRBV30 and J is TRBJ1-5; possibly TRBD1 for D (5 bases). Per germline, CDR1 GTSNPN and CDR2 SVGIG (reference sequence). V lost 3 bases to trimming and J lost 4 bases, with 10 bases between them. This CDR3 region has 13 residues. CDR3 sequence (DNA): TGTGCCTGGAGGGGCAGGGAGAATCAGCCCCAGCATTTT. It translates to CAWRGRENQPQHF.

The chain joins TRBV18 to TRBJ1-5; tentatively, D is TRBD1 (5 bases). The CDR3 extends over 13 amino acids. With 2 bases removed from V and 7 bases from J, the gap between germline ends came to 9 bases. Germline CDR1 and CDR2: KGHSH and LQKENI. CDR3 amino acids: CASSPERGQPQHF. In DNA, the CDR3 is TGTGCCAGCTCACCAGAGAGGGGCCAGCCCCAGCATTTT.

This clone was found once. The V gene is TRBV28, the J gene TRBJ1-1, with TRBD1 matching over 8 bases. Germline CDR1 is MDHEN and CDR2 is SYDVKM. The junction had 19 bases not matched to a gene; V was cut back by 6 bases and J by 1 base. The CDR3 totals 19 residues. The CDR3 nucleotides are TGTGCCAGCAGCTCAAGTTCCAGGGGGCCCGAGGTCGCGAACACTGAAGCTTTCTTT. Protein sequence: CASSSSSRGPEVANTEAFF.

Ten or more counts support this clone. The chain employs TRBV29-1 and TRBJ2-2; 12 nucleotides align to TRBD2. This CDR3 is 14 amino acids long. V lost 6 bases to trimming and J lost 5 bases; unmatched junction nucleotides: 4. Germline V gene sequence: CDR1 SQVTM, CDR2 ANQGSEA. The CDR3 nucleotides are TGCAGCGTCCGACTAGCGGGAGATACCGGGGAGCTGTTTTTT. This codes for CSVRLAGDTGELFF.

The V and J genes are TRBV18 and TRBJ2-1; D is unresolved. Germline CDR1 reads KGHSH; CDR2 reads LQKENI. The CDR3 runs to 13 residues. The V end lost 6 bases, the J end lost 6 bases, and 12 bases lay between the germline ends. The CDR3 is CASSPRRFNEQFF. The DNA for the CDR3 is TGTGCCAGCTCCCCCCGGCGGTTCAATGAGCAGTTCTTC. The full variable domain, with the rest looked up from reference TRBV18 and TRBJ2-1, is NAGVMQNPRHLVRRRGQEARLRCSPMKGHSHVYWYRQLPEEGLKFMVYLQKENIIDESGMPKERFSAEFPKEGPSILRIQQVVRGDSAAYFCASSPRRFNEQFFGPGTRLTVL.

This sequence joins TRBV28 and TRBJ2-3, with D maybe TRBD2 (6 bases). Germline V CDR1 and CDR2: MDHEN, SYDVKM. Trimming removed 5 bases at V and 4 bases at J, with 19 bases between. CDR3 length: 16 residues. CDR3 amino acids: CASSTPRAEGSDTQYF. For the CDR3, the DNA is TGTGCCAGCAGTACCCCCCGAGCGGAGGGGTCAGATACGCAGTATTTT.

The chain is built from TRBV20-1 and TRBJ2-3; D not certain. The V end lost 0 bases, the J end lost 4 bases, and 2 bases lay between the germline ends. The CDR3 length is 11 residues. Germline CDR1 reads DFQATT; CDR2 reads SNEGSKA (reference sequence). CDR3 residues: CSAREADTQYF. Written as DNA, the CDR3 is TGCAGTGCTAGAGAGGCAGATACGCAGTATTTT.

This chain links TRBV4-1 with TRBJ2-3; D unresolved. CDR3 length: 15 residues. With 0 bases removed from V and 3 bases from J, the gap between germline ends came to 10 bases. CDR1 is MGHRA and CDR2 is YSYEKL in the germline V gene. The CDR3 DNA follows: TGCGCCAGCAGCCAAGAAGGAAAAAGAACAGATACGCAGTATTTT. It specifies CASSQEGKRTDTQYF.

The V call is TRBV7-8, the J call TRBJ1-2, with D tentatively TRBD1 (5 bases). This CDR3 contains 14 residues. The germline CDR1 and CDR2 sequences are SGHVS and FQNEAQ. Trimming took off 1 base at V and 7 bases at J, with 13 bases between the two ends. The CDR3 region has the DNA TGTGCCAGCAGCTTAGGTGGGGCGGGTAGTGGCTACACCTTC. It yields the protein CASSLGGAGSGYTF.

Comments on this clone: The same CDR3 can be traced to other DNA sequences in this sample. The genes are TRBV5-1 and TRBJ2-3, with TRBD2 identical over 14 bases. Losses at the gene ends were 2 bases for V and 3 bases for J; bases not matched to a gene: 2. CDR3 length: 16 residues. The V gene's germline CDR1 is SGHRS and CDR2 YFSETQ. CDR3 loop: CASSLGLAGGTDTQYF. In DNA, the CDR3 is TGCGCCAGCAGCTTAGGACTAGCGGGAGGAACAGATACGCAGTATTTT.